This TCR beta chain comes out of a study of graft-versus-host responses after intestinal transplantation. Study at large: As for transplant type, recipients had multivisceral, liver-intestinal, or isolated intestinal grafts. Recipients across the board were started on anti-thymocyte globulin induction, then kept on tacrolimus and steroids for around three years. Findings of the study overall: Early after transplant, HvG clones declined as circulating GvH clones peaked. Among recipient marrow samples, GvH clones were found; some appeared first in ileum or blood.

Processing was applied to graft tissue in order to liberate intraepithelial and lamina propria lymphocytes. This CDR3 contains 12 residues. Germline CDR1 is LNHDA and CDR2 is SQIVND (reference sequence). Concerning this clone itself: The antigen remains undetermined. At one of its ends the junction is not consistent with the germline gene, which may arise from a read error.

Sequencing was performed with immunoSEQ multiplex PCR; in TCRdb, only in-frame clones are kept and a portion is missing. The data show 15,000 or so clones, around 77% seen once. V and J are TRBV19 and TRBJ2-4, with TRBD1 identical over 7 bases. Material: ileum tissue, obtained 27 days after intestinal transplant. This TCR came from a human patient who received an intestinal transplant, so some T cells may come from the graft donor. The CDR3 bases are TGTGCCAGTAGTATAGGCGGCAGGGGGTTGTTCTTC. This codes for CASSIGGRGLFF.